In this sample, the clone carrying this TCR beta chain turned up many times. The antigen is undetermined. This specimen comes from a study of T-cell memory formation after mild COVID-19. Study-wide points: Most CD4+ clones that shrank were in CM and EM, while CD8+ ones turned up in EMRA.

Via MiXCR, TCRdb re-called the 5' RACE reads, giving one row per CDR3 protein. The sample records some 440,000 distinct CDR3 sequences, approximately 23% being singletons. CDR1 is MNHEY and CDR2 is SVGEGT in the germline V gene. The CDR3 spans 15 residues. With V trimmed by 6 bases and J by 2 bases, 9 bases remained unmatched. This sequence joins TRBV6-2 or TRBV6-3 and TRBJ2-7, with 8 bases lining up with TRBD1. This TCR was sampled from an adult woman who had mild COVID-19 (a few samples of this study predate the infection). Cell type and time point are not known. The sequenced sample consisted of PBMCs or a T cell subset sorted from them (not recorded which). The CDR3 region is CASSRSRTGTYEQYF. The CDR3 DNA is TGTGCCAGCAGCCGAAGCCGGACAGGGACCTACGAGCAGTACTTC.